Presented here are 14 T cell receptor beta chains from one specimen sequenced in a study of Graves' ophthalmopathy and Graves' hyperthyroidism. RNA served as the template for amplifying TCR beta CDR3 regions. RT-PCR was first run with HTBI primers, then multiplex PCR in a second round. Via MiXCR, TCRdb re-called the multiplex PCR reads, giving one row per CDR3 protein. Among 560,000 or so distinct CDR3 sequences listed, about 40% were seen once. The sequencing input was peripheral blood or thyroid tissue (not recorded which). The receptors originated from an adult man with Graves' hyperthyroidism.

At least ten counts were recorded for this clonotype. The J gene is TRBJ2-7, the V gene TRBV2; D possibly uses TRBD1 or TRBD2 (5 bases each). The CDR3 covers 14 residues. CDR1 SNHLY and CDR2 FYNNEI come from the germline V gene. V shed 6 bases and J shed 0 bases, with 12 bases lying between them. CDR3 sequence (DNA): TGTGCCAGCAGCGAGGGGTGGGGCTCCTACGAGCAGTACTTC. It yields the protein CASSEGWGSYEQYF. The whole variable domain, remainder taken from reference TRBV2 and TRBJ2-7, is EPEVTQTPSHQVTQMGQEVILRCVPISNHLYFYWYRQILGQKVEFLVSFYNNEISEKSEIFDDQFSVERPDGSNFTLKIRSTKLEDSAMYFCASSEGWGSYEQYFGPGTRLTVT.

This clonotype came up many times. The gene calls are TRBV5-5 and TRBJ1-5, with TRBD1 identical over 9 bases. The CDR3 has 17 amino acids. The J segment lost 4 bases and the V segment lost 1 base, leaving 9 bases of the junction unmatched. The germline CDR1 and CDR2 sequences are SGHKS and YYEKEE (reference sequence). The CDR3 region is CASSLIYAGTGNQPQHF. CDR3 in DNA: TGTGCCAGCAGCTTGATCTATGCCGGGACAGGGAATCAGCCCCAGCATTTT.

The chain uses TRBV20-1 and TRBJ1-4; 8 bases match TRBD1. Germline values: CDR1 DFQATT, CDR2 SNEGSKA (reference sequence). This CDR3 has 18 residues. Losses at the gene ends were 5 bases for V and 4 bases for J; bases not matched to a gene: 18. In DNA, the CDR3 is TGCAGTGCTCAACCCTCATTCCTGACAGGGGACTTTAATGAAAAACTGTTTTTT. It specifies CSAQPSFLTGDFNEKLFF.

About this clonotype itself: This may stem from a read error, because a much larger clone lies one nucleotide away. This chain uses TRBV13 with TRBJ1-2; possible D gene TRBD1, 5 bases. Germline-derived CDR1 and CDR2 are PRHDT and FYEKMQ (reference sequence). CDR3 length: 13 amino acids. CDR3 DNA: TGTACCAGCAGCTTAGGAGGGGTCCTTGGCTACACCTTC. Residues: CTSSLGGVLGYTF.

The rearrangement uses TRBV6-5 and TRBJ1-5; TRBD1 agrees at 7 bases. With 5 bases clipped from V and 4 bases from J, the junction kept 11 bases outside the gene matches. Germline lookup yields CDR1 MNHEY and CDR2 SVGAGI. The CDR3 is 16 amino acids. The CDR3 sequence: CASSPSRGGGNQPQHF. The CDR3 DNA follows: TGTGCCAGCAGTCCAAGCAGGGGGGGCGGGAATCAGCCCCAGCATTTT.

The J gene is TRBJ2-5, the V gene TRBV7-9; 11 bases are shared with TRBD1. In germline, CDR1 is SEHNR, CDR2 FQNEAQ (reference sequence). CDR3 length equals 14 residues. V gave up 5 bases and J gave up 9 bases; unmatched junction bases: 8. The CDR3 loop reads CASSQDPGQGAQYF. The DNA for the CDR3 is TGTGCCAGCAGCCAAGATCCGGGACAGGGGGCCCAGTACTTC. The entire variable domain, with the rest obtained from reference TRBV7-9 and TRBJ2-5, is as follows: DTGVSQNPRHKITKRGQNVTFRCDPISEHNRLYWYRQTLGQGPEFLTYFQNEAQLEKSRLLSDRFSAERPKGSFSTLEIQRTEQGDSAMYLCASSQDPGQGAQYFGPGTRLLVL.

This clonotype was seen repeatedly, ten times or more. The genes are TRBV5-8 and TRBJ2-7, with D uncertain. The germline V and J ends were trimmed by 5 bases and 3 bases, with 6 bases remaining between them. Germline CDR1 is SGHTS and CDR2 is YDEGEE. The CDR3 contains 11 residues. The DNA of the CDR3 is TGTGCCAGCAGTTGGGACTACGAGCAGTACTTC. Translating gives CASSWDYEQYF.

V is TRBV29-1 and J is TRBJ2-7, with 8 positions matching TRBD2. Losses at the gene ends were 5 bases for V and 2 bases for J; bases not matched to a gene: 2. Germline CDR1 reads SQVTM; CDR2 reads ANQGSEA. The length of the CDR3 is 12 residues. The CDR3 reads CSVQAGAYEQYF. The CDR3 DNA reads TGCAGCGTTCAAGCGGGAGCCTACGAGCAGTACTTC.

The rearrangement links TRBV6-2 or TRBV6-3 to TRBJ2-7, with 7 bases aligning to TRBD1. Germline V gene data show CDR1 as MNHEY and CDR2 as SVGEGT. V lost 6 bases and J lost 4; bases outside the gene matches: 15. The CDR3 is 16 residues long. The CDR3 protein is CASRPLREQGLYEQYF. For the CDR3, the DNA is TGTGCCAGCAGACCGCTCCGGGAACAGGGGCTTTACGAGCAGTACTTC.

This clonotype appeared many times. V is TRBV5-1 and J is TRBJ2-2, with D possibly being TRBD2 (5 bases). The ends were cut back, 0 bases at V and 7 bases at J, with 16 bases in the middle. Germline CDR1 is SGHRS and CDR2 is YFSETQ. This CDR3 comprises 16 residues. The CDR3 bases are TGCGCCAGCAGCTTGGCCTCGGCTACCGAGGGCGGGGAGCTGTTTTTT. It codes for CASSLASATEGGELFF. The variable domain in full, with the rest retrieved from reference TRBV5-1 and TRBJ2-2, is KAGVTQTPRYLIKTRGQQVTLSCSPISGHRSVSWYQQTPGQGLQFLFEYFSETQRNKGNFPGRFSGRQFSNSRSEMNVSTLELGDSALYLCASSLASATEGGELFFGEGSRLTVL.

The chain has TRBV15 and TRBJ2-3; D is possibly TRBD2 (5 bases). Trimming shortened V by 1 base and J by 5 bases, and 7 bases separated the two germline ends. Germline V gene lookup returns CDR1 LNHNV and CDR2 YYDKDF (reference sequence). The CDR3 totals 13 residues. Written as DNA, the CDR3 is TGTGCCACCAGCAGAGGCGGGTTAGATACGCAGTATTTT. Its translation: CATSRGGLDTQYF.

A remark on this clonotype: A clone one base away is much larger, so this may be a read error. CDR3 DNA sequence: TGTGCCATCACCCTGGACAGGGGATCCTACGAGCAGTACTTC. It encodes CAITLDRGSYEQYF. The chain employs TRBV10-3 and TRBJ2-7; 9 nucleotides match TRBD1. The CDR3 spans 14 residues. Germline lookup yields CDR1 ENHRY and CDR2 SYGVKD. J lost 1 base, V lost 7 bases, and 5 bases had no gene match.

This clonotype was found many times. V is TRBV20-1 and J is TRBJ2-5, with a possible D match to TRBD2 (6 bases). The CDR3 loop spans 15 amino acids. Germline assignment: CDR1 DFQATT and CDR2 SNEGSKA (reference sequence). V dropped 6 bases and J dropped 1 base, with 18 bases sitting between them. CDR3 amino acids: CSAFGGVPLQETQYF. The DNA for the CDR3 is TGCAGTGCCTTCGGAGGGGTCCCCCTCCAAGAGACCCAGTACTTC.

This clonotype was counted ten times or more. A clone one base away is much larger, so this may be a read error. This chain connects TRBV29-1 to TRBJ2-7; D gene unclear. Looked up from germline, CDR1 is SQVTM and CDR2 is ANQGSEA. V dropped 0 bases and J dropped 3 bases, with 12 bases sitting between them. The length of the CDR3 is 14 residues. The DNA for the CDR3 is TGCAGCGTTGAAGATCAGGTGACACTCTACGAGCAGTACTTC. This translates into CSVEDQVTLYEQYF.